This TCR beta chain was identified in a study of blood T cell repertoires in COVID-19. Study-wide context: T cells, B-cell-depleted T cells, or PBMCs supplied cDNA or gDNA.

Method: immunoSEQ multiplex PCR; TCRdb's copy keeps in-frame clones and lacks some. The table records roughly 43,000 clones, approximately 90% of them present only once. There are 11 residues in the CDR3. Trimming left V 5 bases short and J 7 bases short, with 9 bases between. CDR1 and CDR2 (germline): SGHTA, FQGNSA. The rearrangement links TRBV7-2 to TRBJ2-7; D may be TRBD1 (6 bases). What was sequenced was peripheral blood. This sequence was found in a man aged 65-85 years with active COVID-19. This CDR3 is CASSLQGEQYF. CDR3 coding DNA: TGTGCCAGCAGCCTTCAGGGGGAGCAGTACTTC.